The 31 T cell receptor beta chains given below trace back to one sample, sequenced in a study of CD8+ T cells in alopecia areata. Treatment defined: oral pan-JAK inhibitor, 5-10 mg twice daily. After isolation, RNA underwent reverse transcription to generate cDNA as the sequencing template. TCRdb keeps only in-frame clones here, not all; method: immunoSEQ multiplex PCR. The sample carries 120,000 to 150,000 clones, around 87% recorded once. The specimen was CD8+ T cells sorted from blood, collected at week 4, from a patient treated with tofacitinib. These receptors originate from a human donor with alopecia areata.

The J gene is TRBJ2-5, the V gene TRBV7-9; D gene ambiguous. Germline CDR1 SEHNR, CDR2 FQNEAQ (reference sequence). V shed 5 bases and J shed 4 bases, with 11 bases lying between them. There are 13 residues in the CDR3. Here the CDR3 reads CASSPPSGETQYF. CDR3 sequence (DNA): TGTGCCAGCAGCCCCCCCTCTGGAGAGACCCAGTACTTC.

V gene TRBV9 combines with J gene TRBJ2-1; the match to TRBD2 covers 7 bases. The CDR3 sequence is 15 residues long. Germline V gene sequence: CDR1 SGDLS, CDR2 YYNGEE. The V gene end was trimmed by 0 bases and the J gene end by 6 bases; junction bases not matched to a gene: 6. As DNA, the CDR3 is TGTGCCAGCAGCGTAGGTGCGGGAGTAGGCAATGAGCAGTTCTTC. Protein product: CASSVGAGVGNEQFF.

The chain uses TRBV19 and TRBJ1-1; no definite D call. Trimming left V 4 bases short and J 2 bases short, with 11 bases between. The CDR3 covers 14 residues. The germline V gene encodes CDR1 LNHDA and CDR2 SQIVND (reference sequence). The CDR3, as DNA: TGTGCCAGTAGTAGCGGGGAAGGAAACACTGAAGCTTTCTTT. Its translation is CASSSGEGNTEAFF.

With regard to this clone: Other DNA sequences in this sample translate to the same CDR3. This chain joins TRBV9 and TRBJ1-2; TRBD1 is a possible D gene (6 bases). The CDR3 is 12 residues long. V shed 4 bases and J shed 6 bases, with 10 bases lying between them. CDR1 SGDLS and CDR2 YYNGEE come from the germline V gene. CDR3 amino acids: CASSTRTDGYTF. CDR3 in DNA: TGTGCCAGCAGCACCCGGACAGATGGCTACACCTTC. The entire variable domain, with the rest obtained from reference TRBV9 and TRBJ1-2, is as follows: DSGVTQTPKHLITATGQRVTLRCSPRSGDLSVYWYQQSLDQGLQFLIQYYNGEERAKGNILERFSAQQFPDLHSELNLSSLELGDSALYFCASSTRTDGYTFGSGTRLTVV.

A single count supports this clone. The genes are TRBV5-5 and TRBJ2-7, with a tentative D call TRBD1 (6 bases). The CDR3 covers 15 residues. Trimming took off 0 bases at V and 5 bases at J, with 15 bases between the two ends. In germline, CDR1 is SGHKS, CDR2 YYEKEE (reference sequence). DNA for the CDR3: TGTGCCAGCAGCTTGGTTGGGCAGGGGATCAACGAGCAGTACTTC. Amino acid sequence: CASSLVGQGINEQYF.

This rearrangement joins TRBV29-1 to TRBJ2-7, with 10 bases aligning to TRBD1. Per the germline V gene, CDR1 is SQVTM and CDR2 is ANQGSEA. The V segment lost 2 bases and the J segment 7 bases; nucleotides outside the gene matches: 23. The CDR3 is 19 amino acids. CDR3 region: CSVEFSSGTGARVGGEQYF. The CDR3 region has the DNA TGCAGCGTTGAATTTTCCTCCGGGACAGGGGCTCGCGTGGGAGGGGAGCAGTACTTC.

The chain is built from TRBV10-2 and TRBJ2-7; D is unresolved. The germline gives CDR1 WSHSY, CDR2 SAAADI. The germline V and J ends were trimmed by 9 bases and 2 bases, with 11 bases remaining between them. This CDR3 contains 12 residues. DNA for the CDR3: TGCGCCAGTAAAGACATAACCTACGAGCAGTACTTC. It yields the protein CASKDITYEQYF.

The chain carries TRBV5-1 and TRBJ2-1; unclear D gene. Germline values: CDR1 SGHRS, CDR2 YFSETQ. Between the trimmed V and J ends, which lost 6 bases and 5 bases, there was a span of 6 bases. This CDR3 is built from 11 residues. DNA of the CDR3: TGCGCCAGCACCGGAAACAATGAGCAGTTCTTC. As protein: CASTGNNEQFF.

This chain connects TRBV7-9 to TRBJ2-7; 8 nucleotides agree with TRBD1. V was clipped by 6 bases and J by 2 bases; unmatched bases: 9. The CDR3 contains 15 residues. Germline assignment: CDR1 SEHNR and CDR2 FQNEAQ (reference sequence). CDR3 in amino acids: CASSSDRGLPYEQYF. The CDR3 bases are TGTGCCAGCAGTTCTGACAGGGGCCTTCCCTACGAGCAGTACTTC.

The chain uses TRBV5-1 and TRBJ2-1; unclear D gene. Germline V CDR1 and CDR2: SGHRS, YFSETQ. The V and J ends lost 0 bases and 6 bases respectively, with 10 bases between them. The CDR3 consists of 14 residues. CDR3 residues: CASSLVASSNEQFF. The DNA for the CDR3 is TGCGCCAGCAGCTTGGTAGCCAGCAGCAATGAGCAGTTCTTC.

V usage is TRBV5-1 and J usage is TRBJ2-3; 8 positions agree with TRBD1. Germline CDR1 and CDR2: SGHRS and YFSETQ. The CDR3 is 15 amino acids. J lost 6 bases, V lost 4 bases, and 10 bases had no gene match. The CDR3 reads CASSDGTGLEDTQYF. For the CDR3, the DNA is TGCGCCAGCAGCGATGGGACAGGCCTTGAGGATACGCAGTATTTT. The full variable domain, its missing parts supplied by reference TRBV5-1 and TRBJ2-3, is KAGVTQTPRYLIKTRGQQVTLSCSPISGHRSVSWYQQTPGQGLQFLFEYFSETQRNKGNFPGRFSGRQFSNSRSEMNVSTLELGDSALYLCASSDGTGLEDTQYFGPGTRLTVL.

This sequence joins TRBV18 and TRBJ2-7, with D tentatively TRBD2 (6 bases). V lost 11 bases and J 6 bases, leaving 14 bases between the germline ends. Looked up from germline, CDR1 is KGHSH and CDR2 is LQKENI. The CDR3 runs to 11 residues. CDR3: CAENGGREQYF. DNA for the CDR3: TGTGCCGAAAACGGGGGTCGCGAGCAGTACTTC. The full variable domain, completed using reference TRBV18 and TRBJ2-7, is NAGVMQNPRHLVRRRGQEARLRCSPMKGHSHVYWYRQLPEEGLKFMVYLQKENIIDESGMPKERFSAEFPKEGPSILRIQQVVRGDSAAYFCAENGGREQYFGPGTRLTVT.

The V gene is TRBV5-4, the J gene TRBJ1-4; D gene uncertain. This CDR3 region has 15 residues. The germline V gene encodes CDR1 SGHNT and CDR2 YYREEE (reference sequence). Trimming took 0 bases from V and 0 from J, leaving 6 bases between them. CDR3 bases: TGTGCCAGCAGCTTGGGCAGTGCAACTAATGAAAAACTGTTTTTT. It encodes CASSLGSATNEKLFF.

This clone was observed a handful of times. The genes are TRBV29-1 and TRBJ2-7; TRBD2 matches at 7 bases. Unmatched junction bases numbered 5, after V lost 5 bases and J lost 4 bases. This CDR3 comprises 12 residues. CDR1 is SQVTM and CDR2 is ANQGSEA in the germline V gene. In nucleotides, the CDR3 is TGCAGCGTTCAGGGAGGGTCTTACGAGCAGTACTTC. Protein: CSVQGGSYEQYF.

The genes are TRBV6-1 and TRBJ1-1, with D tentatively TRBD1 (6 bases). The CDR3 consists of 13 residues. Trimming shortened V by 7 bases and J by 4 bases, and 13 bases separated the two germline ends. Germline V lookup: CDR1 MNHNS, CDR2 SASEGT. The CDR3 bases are TGTGCCAGCAACCACAGGGTAGGCACTGAAGCTTTCTTT. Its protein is CASNHRVGTEAFF.

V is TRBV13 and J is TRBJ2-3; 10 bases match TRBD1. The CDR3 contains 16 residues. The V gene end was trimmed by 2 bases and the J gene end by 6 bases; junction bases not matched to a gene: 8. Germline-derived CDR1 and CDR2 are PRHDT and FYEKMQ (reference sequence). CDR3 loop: CASSLYLTGGFDTQYF. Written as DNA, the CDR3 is TGTGCCAGCAGCTTATATTTGACAGGGGGCTTCGATACGCAGTATTTT. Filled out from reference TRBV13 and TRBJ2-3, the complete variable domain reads AAGVIQSPRHLIKEKRETATLKCYPIPRHDTVYWYQQGPGQDPQFLISFYEKMQSDKGSIPDRFSAQQFSDYHSELNMSSLELGDSALYFCASSLYLTGGFDTQYFGPGTRLTVL.

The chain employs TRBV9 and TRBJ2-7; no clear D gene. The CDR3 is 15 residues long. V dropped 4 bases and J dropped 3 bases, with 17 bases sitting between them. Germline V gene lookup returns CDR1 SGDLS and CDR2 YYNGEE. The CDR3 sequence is CASSFGPSVLYEQYF. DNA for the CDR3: TGTGCCAGCAGCTTCGGGCCCTCCGTTCTCTACGAGCAGTACTTC. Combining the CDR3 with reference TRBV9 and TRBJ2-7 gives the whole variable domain DSGVTQTPKHLITATGQRVTLRCSPRSGDLSVYWYQQSLDQGLQFLIQYYNGEERAKGNILERFSAQQFPDLHSELNLSSLELGDSALYFCASSFGPSVLYEQYFGPGTRLTVT.

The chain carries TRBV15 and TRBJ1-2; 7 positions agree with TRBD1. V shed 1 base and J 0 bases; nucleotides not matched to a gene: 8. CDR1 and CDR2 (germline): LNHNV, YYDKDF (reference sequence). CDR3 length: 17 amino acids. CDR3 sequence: CATSRVVWDRPNYGYTF. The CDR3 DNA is TGTGCCACCAGCAGAGTCGTCTGGGACAGACCTAACTATGGCTACACCTTC. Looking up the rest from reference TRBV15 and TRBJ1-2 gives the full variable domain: DAMVIQNPRYQVTQFGKPVTLSCSQTLNHNVMYWYQQKSSQAPKLLFHYYDKDFNNEADTPDNFQSRRPNTSFCFLDIRSPGLGDTAMYLCATSRVVWDRPNYGYTFGSGTRLTVV.

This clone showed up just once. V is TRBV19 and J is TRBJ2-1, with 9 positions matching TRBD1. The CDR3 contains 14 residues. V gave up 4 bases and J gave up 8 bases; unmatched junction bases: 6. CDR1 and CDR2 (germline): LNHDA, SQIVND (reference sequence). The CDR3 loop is CASSKGQGVDEQFF. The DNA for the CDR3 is TGTGCCAGTAGTAAGGGACAGGGTGTAGATGAGCAGTTCTTC.

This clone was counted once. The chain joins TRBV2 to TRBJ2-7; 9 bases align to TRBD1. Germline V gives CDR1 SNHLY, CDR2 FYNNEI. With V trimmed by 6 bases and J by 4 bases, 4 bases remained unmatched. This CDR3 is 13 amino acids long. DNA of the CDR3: TGTGCCAGCAGGGGACAGGGCCTATACGAGCAGTACTTC. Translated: CASRGQGLYEQYF.

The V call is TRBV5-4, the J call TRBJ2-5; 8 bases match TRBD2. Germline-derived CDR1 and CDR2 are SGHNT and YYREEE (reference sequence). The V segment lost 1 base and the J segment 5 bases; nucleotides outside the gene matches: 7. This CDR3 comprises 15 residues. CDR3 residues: CASSLSGSEYETQYF. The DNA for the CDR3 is TGTGCCAGCAGCTTGAGCGGGAGCGAGTATGAGACCCAGTACTTC.

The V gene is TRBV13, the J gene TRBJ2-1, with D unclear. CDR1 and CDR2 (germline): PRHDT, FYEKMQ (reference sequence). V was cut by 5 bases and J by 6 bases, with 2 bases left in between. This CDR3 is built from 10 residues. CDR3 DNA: TGTGCCAGCAGCAGCAATGAGCAGTTCTTC. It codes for CASSSNEQFF.

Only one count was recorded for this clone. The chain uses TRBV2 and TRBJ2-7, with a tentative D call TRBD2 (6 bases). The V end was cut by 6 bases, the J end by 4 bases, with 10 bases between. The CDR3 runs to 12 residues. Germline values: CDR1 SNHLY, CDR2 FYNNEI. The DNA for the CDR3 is TGTGCCAGCAGGGGGGGACGTTACGAGCAGTACTTC. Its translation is CASRGGRYEQYF.

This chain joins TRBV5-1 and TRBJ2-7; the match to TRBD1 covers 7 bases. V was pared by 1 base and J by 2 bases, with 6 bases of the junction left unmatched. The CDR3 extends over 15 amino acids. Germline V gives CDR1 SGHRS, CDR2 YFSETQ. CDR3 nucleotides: TGCGCCAGCAGCTTGAAAGGGGACAGCACCTACGAGCAGTACTTC. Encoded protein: CASSLKGDSTYEQYF.

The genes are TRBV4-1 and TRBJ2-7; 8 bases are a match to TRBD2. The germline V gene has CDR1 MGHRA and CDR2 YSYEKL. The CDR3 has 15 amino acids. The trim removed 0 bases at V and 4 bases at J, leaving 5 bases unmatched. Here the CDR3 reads CASSQEPGLAYEQYF. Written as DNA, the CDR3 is TGCGCCAGCAGCCAAGAGCCCGGACTAGCTTACGAGCAGTACTTC.

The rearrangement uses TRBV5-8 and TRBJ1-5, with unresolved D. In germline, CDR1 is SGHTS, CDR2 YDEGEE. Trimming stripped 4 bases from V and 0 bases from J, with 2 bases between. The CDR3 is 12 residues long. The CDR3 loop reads CASSVSNQPQHF. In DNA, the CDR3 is TGTGCCAGCAGCGTTAGCAATCAGCCCCAGCATTTT.

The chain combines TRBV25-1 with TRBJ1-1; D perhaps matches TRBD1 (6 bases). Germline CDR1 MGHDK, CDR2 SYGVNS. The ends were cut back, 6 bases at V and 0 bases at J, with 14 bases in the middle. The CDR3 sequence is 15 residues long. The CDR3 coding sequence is TGTGCCAGCAGACACCCGGGGGGCCTGAACACTGAAGCTTTCTTT. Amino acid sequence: CASRHPGGLNTEAFF.

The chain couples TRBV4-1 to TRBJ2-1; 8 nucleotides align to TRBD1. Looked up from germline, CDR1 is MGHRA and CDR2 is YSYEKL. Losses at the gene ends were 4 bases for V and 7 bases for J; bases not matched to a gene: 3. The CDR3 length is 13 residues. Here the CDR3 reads CASSPTGVNEQFF. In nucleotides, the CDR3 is TGCGCCAGCAGCCCGACAGGGGTAAATGAGCAGTTCTTC.

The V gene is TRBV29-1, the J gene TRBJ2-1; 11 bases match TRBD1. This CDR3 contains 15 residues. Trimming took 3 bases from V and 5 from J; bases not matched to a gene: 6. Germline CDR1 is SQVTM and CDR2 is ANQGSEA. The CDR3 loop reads CSVDGTGGLNNEQFF. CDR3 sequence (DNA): TGCAGCGTTGACGGGACAGGGGGGTTAAACAATGAGCAGTTCTTC.

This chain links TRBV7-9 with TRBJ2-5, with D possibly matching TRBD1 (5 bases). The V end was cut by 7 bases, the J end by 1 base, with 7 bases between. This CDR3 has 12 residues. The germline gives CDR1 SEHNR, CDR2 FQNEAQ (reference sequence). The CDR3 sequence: CASKDTQETQYF. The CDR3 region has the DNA TGTGCCAGCAAGGACACCCAAGAGACCCAGTACTTC. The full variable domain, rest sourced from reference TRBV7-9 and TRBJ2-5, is DTGVSQNPRHKITKRGQNVTFRCDPISEHNRLYWYRQTLGQGPEFLTYFQNEAQLEKSRLLSDRFSAERPKGSFSTLEIQRTEQGDSAMYLCASKDTQETQYFGPGTRLLVL.

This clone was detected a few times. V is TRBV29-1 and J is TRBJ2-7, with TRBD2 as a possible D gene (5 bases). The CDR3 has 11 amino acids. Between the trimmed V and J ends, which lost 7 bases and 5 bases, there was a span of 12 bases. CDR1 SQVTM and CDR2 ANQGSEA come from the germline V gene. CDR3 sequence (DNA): TGCAGCGGAACCTCGGGGAACGAGCAGTACTTC. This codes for CSGTSGNEQYF.